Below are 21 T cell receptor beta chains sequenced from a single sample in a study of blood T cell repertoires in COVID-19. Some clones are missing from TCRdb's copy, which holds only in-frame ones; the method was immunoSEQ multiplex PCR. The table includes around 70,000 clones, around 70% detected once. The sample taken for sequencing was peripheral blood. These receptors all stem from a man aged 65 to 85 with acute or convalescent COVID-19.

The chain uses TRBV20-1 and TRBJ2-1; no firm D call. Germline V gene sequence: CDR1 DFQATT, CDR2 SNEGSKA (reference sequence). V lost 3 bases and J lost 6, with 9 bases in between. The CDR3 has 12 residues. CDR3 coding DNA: TGCAGTGCTAGTACTCCTTCCAATGAGCAGTTCTTC. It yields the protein CSASTPSNEQFF.

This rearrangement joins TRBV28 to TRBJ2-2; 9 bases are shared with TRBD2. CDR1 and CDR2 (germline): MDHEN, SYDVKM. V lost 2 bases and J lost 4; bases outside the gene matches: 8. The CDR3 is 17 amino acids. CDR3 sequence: CASSLGLAGAVTGELFF. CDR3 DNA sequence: TGTGCCAGCAGTTTAGGATTAGCGGGAGCGGTCACCGGGGAGCTGTTTTTT.

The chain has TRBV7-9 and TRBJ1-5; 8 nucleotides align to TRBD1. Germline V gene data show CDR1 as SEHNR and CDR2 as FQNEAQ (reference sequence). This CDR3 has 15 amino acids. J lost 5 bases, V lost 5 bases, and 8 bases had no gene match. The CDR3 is CASSDGTGLHQPQHF. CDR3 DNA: TGTGCCAGCAGCGACGGGACAGGACTACATCAGCCCCAGCATTTT. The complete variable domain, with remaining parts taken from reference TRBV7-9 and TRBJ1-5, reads DTGVSQNPRHKITKRGQNVTFRCDPISEHNRLYWYRQTLGQGPEFLTYFQNEAQLEKSRLLSDRFSAERPKGSFSTLEIQRTEQGDSAMYLCASSDGTGLHQPQHFGDGTRLSIL.

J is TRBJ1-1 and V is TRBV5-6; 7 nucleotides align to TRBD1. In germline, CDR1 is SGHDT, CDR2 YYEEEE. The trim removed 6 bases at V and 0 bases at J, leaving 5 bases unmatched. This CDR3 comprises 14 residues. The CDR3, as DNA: TGTGCCAGCACCAAGGGACAGCTGAACACTGAAGCTTTCTTT. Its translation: CASTKGQLNTEAFF.

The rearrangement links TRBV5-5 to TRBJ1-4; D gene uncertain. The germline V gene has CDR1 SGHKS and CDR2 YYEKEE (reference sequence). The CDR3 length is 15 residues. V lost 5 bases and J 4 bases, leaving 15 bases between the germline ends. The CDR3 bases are TGTGCCAGCAGTGACGGAGGAGGAATTAATGAAAAACTGTTTTTT. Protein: CASSDGGGINEKLFF. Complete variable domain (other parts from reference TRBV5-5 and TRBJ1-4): DAGVTQSPTHLIKTRGQQVTLRCSPISGHKSVSWYQQVLGQGPQFIFQYYEKEERGRGNFPDRFSARQFPNYSSELNVNALLLGDSALYLCASSDGGGINEKLFFGSGTQLSVL.

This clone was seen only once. CDR3 sequence (DNA): TGTGCCAGCAGTTCACTACAGGGGGCAAATGGCTACACCTTC. Translating it yields CASSSLQGANGYTF. V usage is TRBV28 and J usage is TRBJ1-2, with 9 bases identical to TRBD1. The CDR3 runs 14 residues. Germline loops: CDR1 MDHEN, CDR2 SYDVKM. The ends lost 4 bases at V and 6 bases at J; junction bases unmatched: 6.

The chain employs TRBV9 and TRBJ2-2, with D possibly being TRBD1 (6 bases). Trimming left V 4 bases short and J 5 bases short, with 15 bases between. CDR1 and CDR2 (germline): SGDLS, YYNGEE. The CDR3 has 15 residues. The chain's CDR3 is CASSPSRTVTGELFF. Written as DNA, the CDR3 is TGTGCCAGCAGCCCCTCGAGGACAGTAACCGGGGAGCTGTTTTTT.

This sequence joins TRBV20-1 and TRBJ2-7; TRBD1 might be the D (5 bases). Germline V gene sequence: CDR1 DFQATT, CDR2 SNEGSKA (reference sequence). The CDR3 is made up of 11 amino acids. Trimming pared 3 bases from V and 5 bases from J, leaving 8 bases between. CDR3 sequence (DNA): TGCAGTGCTAGTTCAGGGCACGAGCAGTACTTC. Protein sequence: CSASSGHEQYF.

This CDR3 is CASRLTGVAGELFF. CDR3 in DNA: TGTGCCAGCAGACTTACAGGGGTGGCCGGGGAGCTGTTTTTT. The genes are TRBV5-6 and TRBJ2-2; 7 nucleotides align to TRBD1. The length of the CDR3 is 14 residues. J was trimmed by 6 bases and V by 5 bases; bases with no gene match: 7. CDR1 SGHDT and CDR2 YYEEEE come from the germline V gene.

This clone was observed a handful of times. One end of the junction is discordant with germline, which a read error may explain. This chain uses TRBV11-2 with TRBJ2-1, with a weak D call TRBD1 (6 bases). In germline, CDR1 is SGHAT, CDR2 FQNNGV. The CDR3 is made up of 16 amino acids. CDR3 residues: CASTLLGGVGYNEQFF. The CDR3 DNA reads TGTGCCAGCACCTTACTAGGGGGAGTGGGGTACAATGAGCAGTTCTTC.

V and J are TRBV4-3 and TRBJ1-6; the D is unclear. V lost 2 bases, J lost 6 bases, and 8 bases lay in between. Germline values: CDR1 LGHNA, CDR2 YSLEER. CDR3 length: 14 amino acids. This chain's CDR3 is CASSQWQSNSPLHF. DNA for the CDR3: TGCGCCAGCAGCCAATGGCAGTCTAATTCACCCCTCCACTTT.

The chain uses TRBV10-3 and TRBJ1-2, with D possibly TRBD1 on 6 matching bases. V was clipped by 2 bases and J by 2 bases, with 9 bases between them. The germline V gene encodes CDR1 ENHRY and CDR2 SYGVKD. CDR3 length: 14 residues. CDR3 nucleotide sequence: TGTGCCATCAGTGAGGGGGGCGCAAACTATGGCTACACCTTC. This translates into CAISEGGANYGYTF.

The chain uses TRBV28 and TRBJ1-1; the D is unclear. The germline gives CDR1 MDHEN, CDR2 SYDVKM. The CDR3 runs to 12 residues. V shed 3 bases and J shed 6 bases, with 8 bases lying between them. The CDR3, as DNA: TGTGCCAGCAGTTTTGCGGGATCTGAAGCTTTCTTT. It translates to CASSFAGSEAFF.

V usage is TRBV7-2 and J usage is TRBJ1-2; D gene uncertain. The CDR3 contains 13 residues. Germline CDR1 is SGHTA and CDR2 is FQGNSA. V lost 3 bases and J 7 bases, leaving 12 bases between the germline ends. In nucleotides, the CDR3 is TGTGCCAGCAGCTTTCAGGCCCGGCGTGGCTACACCTTC. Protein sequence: CASSFQARRGYTF.

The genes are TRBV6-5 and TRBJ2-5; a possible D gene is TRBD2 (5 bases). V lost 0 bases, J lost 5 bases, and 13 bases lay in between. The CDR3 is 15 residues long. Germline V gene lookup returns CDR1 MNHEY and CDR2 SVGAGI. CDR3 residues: CASSYSSRGGETQYF. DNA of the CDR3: TGTGCCAGCAGTTACTCATCACGAGGCGGGGAGACCCAGTACTTC.

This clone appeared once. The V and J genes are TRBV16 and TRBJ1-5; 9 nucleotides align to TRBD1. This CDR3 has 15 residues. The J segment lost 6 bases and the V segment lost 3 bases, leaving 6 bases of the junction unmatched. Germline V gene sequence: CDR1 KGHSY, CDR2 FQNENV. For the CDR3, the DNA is TGTGCCAGCAGCCACACGGGACAGGGAGGTCAGCCCCAGCATTTT. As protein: CASSHTGQGGQPQHF.

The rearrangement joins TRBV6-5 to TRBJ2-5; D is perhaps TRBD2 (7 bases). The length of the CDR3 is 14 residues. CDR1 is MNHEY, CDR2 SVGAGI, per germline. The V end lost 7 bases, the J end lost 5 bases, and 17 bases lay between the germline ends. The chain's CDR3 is CASNGGQGEETQYF. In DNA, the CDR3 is TGTGCCAGCAACGGGGGGCAGGGTGAGGAGACCCAGTACTTC.

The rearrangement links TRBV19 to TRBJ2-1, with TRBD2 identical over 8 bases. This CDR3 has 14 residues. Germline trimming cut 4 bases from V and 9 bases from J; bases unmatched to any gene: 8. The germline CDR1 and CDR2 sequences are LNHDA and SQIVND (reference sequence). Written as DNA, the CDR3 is TGTGCCAGTAGTACGGGACTAGGCATCTTTGAGCAGTTCTTC. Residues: CASSTGLGIFEQFF.

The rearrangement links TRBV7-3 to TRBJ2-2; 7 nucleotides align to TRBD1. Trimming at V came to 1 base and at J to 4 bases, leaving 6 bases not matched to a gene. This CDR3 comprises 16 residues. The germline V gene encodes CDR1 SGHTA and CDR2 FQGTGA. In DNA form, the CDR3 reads TGTGCCAGCAGCTTAAGAGGGGGCAGGAGCACCGGGGAGCTGTTTTTT. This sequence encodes CASSLRGGRSTGELFF.

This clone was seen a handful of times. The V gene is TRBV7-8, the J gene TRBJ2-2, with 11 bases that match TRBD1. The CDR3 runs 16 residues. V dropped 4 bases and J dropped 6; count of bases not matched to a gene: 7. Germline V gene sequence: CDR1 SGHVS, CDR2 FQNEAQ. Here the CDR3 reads CASSSLQDRGPGELFF. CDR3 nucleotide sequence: TGTGCCAGCAGCTCCCTCCAGGACAGGGGGCCCGGGGAGCTGTTTTTT.

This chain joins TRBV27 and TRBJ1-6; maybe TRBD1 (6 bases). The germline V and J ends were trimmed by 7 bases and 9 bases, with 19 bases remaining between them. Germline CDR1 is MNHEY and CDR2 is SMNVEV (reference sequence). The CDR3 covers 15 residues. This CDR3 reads CASTPAGTPSSPLHF. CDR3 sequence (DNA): TGTGCCAGCACCCCGGCCGGGACACCCTCTTCACCCCTCCACTTT.